This T cell receptor (beta chain) was profiled in a study of blood T cell repertoires in COVID-19. Profiling relied on immunoSEQ multiplex PCR, and the TCRdb table lists in-frame clones only, not all of them. Among some 230,000 clones listed, 80% to 90% were seen once. The CDR3 loop spans 15 amino acids. The germline V and J ends were trimmed by 5 bases and 2 bases, with 16 bases remaining between them. Germline assignment: CDR1 MDHEN and CDR2 SYDVKM. This clone has just one count. This chain uses TRBV28 with TRBJ2-7; D is possibly TRBD2 (6 bases). The receptor was isolated from a woman aged 18-30 years in a cohort exposed to, infected with or recovered from COVID-19 (not recorded which). Sequencing was performed on PBMCs or T cells enriched from blood (not recorded which). The CDR3: CASSNPGTPTYEQYF. The CDR3 nucleotides are TGTGCCAGCAGTAACCCCGGGACTCCTACCTACGAGCAGTACTTC.